The present TCR beta chain was sequenced within a study of blood T cells in healthy people across ages. Findings and caveats of the study: Per-million-T-cell TCR beta diversity fell roughly linearly with age.

Germline CDR1 reads ENHRY; CDR2 reads SYGVKD. The CDR3 has 16 amino acids. Using a J-beta primer mix together with a sample-barcoded 5' primer, a second PCR was run for about 6 to 12 cycles. From the 5' RACE reads, TCRdb called clonotypes with MiXCR, one entry per CDR3 protein. The data hold approximately 730,000 distinct CDR3 sequences, with about 53% observed a single time. On this clonotype: What it recognizes is unknown.

Peripheral blood, ten milliliters per donor, was collected. The sample was blood. This receptor was identified in a man older than 75 in good health. This chain connects TRBV10-3 to TRBJ2-1, with 14 bases identical to TRBD2. The DNA end is a closer match to TRBJ2-7, so the J assignment may be wrong. The chain's CDR3 is CAIRGTSGSSYNEQYF. The CDR3 DNA sequence: TGTGCCATCAGGGGGACTAGCGGGAGCTCCTACAATGAGCAGTACTTC.